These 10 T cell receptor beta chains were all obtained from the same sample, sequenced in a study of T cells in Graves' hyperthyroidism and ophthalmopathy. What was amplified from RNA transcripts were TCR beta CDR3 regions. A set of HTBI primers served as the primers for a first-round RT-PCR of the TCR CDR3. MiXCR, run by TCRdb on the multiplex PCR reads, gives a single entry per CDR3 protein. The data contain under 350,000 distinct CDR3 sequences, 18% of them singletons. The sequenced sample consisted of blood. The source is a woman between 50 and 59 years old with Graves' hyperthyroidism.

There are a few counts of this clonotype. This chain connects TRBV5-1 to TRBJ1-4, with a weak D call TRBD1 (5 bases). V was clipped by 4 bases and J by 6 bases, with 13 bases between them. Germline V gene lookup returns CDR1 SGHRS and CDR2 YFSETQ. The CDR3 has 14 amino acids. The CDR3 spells CASSTGDGYEKLFF. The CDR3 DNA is TGCGCCAGCAGCACGGGGGACGGATATGAAAAACTGTTTTTT. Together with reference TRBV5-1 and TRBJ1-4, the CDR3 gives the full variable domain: KAGVTQTPRYLIKTRGQQVTLSCSPISGHRSVSWYQQTPGQGLQFLFEYFSETQRNKGNFPGRFSGRQFSNSRSEMNVSTLELGDSALYLCASSTGDGYEKLFFGSGTQLSVL.

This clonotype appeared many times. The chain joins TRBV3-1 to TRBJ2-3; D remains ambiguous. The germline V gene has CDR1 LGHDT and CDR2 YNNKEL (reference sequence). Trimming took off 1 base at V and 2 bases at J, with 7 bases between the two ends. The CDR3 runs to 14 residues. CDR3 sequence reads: CASSQGLVTDTQYF. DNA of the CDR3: TGTGCCAGCAGCCAAGGCCTGGTCACAGATACGCAGTATTTT.

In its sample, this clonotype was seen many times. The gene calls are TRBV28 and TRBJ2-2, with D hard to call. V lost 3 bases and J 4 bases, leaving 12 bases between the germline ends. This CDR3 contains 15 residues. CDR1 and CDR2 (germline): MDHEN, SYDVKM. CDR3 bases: TGTGCCAGCAGTTTGGCGTCAGGCAGCACCGGGGAGCTGTTTTTT. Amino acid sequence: CASSLASGSTGELFF. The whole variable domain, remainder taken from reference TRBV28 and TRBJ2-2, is DVKVTQSSRYLVKRTGEKVFLECVQDMDHENMFWYRQDPGLGLRLIYFSYDVKMKEKGDIPEGYSVSREKKERFSLILESASTNQTSMYLCASSLASGSTGELFFGEGSRLTVL.

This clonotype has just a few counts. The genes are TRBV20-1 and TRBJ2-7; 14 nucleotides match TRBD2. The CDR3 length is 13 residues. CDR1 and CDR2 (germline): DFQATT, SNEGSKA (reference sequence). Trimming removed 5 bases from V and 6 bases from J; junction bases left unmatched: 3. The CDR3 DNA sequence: TGCAGTGCTGGAGGGACTAGCGGGAGCGAGCAGTACTTC. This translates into CSAGGTSGSEQYF.

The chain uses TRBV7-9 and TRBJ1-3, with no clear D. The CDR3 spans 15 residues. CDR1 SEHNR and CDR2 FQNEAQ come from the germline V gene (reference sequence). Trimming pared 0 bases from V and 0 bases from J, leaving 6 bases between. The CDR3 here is CASSLATSSGNTIYF. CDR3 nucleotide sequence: TGTGCCAGCAGCTTAGCGACAAGCTCTGGAAACACCATATATTTT.

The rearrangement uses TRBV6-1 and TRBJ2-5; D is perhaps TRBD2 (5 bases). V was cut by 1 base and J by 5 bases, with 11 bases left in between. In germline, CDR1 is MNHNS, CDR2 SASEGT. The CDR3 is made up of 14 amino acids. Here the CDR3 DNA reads TGTGCCAGCAGTGAAGGGTACGGCGGGGAGACCCAGTACTTC. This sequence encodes CASSEGYGGETQYF.

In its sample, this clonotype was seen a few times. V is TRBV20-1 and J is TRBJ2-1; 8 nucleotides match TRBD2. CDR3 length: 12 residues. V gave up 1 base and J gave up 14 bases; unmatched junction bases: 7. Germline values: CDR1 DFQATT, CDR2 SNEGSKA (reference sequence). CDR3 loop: CSARALGGLEFF. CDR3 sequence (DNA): TGCAGTGCTAGAGCCCTAGGGGGACTAGAGTTCTTC.

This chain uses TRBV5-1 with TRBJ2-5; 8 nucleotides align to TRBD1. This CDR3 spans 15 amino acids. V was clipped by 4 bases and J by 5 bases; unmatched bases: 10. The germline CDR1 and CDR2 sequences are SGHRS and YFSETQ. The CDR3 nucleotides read TGCGCCAGCAGCCCAGCCATGACAGGGGAGGAGACCCAGTACTTC. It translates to CASSPAMTGEETQYF.

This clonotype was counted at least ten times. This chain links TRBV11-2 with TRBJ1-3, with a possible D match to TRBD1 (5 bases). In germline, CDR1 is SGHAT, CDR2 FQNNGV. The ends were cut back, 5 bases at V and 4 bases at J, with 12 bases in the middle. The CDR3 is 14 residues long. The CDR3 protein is CASSPRQWGNTIYF. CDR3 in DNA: TGTGCCAGCAGCCCTAGACAGTGGGGAAACACCATATATTTT.

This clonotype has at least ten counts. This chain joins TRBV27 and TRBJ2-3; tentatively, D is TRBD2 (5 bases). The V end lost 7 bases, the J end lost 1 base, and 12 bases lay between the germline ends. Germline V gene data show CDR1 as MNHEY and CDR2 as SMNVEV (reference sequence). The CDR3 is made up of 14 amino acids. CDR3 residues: CASKERARTDTQYF. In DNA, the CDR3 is TGTGCCAGCAAAGAGAGGGCTCGCACAGATACGCAGTATTTT.